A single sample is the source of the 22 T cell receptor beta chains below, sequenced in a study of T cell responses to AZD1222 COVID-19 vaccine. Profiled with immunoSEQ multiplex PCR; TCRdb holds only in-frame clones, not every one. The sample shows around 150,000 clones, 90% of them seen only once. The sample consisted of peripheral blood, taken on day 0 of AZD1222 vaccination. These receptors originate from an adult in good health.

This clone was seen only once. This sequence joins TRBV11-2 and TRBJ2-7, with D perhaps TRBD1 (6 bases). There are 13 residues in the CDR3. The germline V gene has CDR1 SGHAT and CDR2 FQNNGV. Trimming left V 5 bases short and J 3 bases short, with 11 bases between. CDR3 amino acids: CASSPQGNYEQYF. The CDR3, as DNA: TGTGCCAGCAGCCCCCAGGGGAACTACGAGCAGTACTTC.

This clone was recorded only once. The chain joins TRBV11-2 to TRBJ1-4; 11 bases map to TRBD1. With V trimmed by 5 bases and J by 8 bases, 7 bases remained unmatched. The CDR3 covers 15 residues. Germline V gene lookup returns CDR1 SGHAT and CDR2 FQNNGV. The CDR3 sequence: CASSRDRGFGEKLFF. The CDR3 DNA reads TGTGCCAGCAGCCGGGACAGGGGGTTTGGGGAAAAACTGTTTTTT. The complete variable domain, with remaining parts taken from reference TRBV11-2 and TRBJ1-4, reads EAGVAQSPRYKIIEKRQSVAFWCNPISGHATLYWYQQILGQGPKLLIQFQNNGVVDDSQLPKDRFSAERLKGVDSTLKIQPAKLEDSAVYLCASSRDRGFGEKLFFGSGTQLSVL.

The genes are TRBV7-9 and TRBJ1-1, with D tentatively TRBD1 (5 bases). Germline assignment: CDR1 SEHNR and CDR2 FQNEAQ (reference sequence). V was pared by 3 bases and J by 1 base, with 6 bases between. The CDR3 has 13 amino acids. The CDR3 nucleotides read TGTGCCAGCAGCTTGGGGCAGAACACTGAAGCTTTCTTT. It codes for CASSLGQNTEAFF.

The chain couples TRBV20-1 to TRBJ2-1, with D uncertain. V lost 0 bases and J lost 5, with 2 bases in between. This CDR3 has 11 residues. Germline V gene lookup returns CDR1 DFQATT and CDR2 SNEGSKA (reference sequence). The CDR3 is CSAREDNEQFF. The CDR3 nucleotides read TGCAGTGCTAGAGAAGACAATGAGCAGTTCTTC.

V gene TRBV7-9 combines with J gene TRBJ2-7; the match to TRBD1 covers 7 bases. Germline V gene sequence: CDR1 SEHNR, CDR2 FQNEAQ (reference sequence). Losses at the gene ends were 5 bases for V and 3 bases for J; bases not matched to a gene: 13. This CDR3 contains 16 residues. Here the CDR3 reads CASSSAQGVDFYEQYF. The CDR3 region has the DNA TGTGCCAGCAGCAGCGCCCAGGGGGTAGATTTCTACGAGCAGTACTTC.

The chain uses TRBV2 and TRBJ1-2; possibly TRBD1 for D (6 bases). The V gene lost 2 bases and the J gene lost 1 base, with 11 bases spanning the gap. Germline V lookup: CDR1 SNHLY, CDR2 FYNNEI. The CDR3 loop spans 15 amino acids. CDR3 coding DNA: TGTGCCAGCAGTGAATCCCCGGGACATAACTATGGCTACACCTTC. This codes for CASSESPGHNYGYTF.

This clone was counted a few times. CDR3 region: CATSDLGENTGELFF. Written as DNA, the CDR3 is TGTGCCACCAGTGATTTGGGGGAGAACACCGGGGAGCTGTTTTTT. V is TRBV24-1 and J is TRBJ2-2; D is ambiguous. Germline CDR1 KGHDR, CDR2 SFDVKD. Trimming pared 0 bases from V and 1 base from J, leaving 5 bases between. CDR3 size: 15 residues.

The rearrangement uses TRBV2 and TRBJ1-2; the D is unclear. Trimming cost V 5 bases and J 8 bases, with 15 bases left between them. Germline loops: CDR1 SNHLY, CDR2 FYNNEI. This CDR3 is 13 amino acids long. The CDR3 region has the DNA TGTGCCAGCAGTCCTCGATTACTGAGGGGCTACACCTTC. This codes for CASSPRLLRGYTF.

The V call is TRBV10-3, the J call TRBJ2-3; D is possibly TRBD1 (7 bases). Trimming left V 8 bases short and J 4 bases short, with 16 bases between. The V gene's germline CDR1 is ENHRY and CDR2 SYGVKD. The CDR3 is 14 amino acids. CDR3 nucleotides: TGTGCCATCGGTGGAGGGGGCTCTGCAGATACGCAGTATTTT. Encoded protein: CAIGGGGSADTQYF.

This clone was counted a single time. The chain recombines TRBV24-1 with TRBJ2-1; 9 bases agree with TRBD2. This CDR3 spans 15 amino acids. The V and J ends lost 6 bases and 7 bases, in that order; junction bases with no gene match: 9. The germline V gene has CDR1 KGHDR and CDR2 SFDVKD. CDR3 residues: CATSRGPAGGNEQFF. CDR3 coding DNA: TGTGCCACCAGTAGGGGCCCGGCGGGAGGGAATGAGCAGTTCTTC.

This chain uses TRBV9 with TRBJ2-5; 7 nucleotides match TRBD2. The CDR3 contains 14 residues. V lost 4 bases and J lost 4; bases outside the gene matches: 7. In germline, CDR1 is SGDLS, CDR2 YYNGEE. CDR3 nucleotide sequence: TGTGCCAGCAGCCCGCGGACTAGTACAGAGACCCAGTACTTC. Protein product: CASSPRTSTETQYF.

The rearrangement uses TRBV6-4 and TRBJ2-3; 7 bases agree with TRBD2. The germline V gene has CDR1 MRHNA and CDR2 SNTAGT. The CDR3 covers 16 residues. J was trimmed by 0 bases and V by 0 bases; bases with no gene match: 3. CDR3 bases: TGTGCCAGCAGTGACTCGGGCGGGGGTAGCACAGATACGCAGTATTTT. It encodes CASSDSGGGSTDTQYF.

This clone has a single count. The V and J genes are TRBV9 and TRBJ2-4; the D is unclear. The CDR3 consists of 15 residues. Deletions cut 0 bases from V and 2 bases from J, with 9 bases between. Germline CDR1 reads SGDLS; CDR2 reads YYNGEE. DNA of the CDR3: TGTGCCAGCAGCGTAGATTGGGGTCCCAAAAACATTCAGTACTTC. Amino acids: CASSVDWGPKNIQYF.

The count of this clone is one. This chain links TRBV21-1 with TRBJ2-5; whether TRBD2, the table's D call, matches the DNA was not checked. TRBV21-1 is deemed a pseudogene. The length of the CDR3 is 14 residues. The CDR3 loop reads CASSKGEGQETQYF. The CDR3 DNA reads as TGTGCCAGCAGCAAAGGGGAGGGGCAAGAGACCCAGTACTTC.

The CDR3 sequence is CASSPSSRQGNGELFF. CDR3 coding DNA: TGTGCCAGCAGCCCCTCCAGCAGACAGGGAAACGGGGAGCTGTTTTTT. The chain employs TRBV7-9 and TRBJ2-2; 7 bases map to TRBD1. This CDR3 is 16 amino acids long. V was pared by 5 bases and J by 7 bases, with 13 bases of the junction left unmatched. Germline V lookup: CDR1 SEHNR, CDR2 FQNEAQ (reference sequence).

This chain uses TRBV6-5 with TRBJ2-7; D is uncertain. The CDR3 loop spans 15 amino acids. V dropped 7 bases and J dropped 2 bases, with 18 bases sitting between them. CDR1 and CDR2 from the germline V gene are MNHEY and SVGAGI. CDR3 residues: CASKPERWSAYEQYF. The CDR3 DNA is TGTGCCAGCAAGCCGGAGAGGTGGTCTGCCTACGAGCAGTACTTC.

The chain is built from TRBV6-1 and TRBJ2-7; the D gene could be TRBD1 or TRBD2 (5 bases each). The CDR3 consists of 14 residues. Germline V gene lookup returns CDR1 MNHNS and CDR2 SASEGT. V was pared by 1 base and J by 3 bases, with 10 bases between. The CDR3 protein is CASSEVGVVYEQYF. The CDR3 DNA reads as TGTGCCAGCAGTGAAGTGGGGGTAGTCTACGAGCAGTACTTC.

The CDR3 here is CASSPTLPGRGVLGETQYF. DNA for the CDR3: TGTGCCAGCAGTCCTACCTTACCGGGTCGAGGAGTGTTAGGGGAGACCCAGTACTTC. This chain uses TRBV27 with TRBJ2-5; D is uncertain. The CDR3 sequence is 19 residues long. CDR1 MNHEY and CDR2 SMNVEV come from the germline V gene (reference sequence). Trimming took 5 bases from V and 5 from J, leaving 30 bases between them.

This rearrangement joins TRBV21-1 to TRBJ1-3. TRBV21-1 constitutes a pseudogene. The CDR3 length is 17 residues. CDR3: CASSKGSYELPGNTIYF. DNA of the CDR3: TGTGCCAGCAGCAAAGGTTCATACGAGCTCCCTGGAAACACCATATATTTT.

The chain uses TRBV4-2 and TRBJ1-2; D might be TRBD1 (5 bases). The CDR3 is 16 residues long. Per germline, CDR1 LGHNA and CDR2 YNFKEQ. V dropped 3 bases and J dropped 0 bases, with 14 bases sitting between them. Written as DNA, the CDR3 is TGTGCCAGCAGCCAGGGGGGGAGGTTAGCTAACTATGGCTACACCTTC. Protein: CASSQGGRLANYGYTF.

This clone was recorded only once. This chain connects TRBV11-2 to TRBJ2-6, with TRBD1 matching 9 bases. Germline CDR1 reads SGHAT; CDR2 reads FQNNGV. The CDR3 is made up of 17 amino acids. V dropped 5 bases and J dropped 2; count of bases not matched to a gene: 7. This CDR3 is CASSPGQGLTGANVLTF. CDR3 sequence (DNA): TGTGCCAGCAGCCCGGGACAGGGACTGACTGGGGCCAACGTCCTGACTTTC.

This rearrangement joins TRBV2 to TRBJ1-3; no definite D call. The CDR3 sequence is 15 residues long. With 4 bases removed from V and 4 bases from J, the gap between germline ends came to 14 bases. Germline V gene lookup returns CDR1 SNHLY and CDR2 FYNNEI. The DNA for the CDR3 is TGTGCCAGCAGTGTGGAGTCATTGGCGGGAAACACCATATATTTT. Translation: CASSVESLAGNTIYF.